These T cell receptor beta chains were read from a single sample in a study of shared clonotypes between healthy human individuals. Generated by immunoSEQ multiplex PCR, the TCRdb table keeps only in-frame clones and is missing some. The sample lists approximately 1,000,000 clones, 70% to 80% seen once, with 0.89% in the top ten. Sequences were obtained from memory CD4+ T cells from PBMCs. These receptors all come from a man aged 18-30 years in good health. Some clones in this sample may be carry-over from other donors' samples. CDR3s include the opening cysteine and the closing phenylalanine or tryptophan. D genes are given only for firm matches. The size field is filled for only some rows; it gives once, few, many or a size class.

j_gene,v_gene,d_gene,abundance,CDR3nt,CDR3aa
TRBJ2-7,TRBV11-3,TRBD2,.,TGTGCCAGCAGCTTAGGGACTAGCTACTACGAGCAGTACTTC,CASSLGTSYYEQYF
TRBJ2-1,TRBV10-2,TRBD2,.,TGCGCCAGCAGTGACATAGCGGGAGGGAACAATGAGCAGTTCTTC,CASSDIAGGNNEQFF
TRBJ2-7,TRBV4-1,TRBD2,.,TGCGCCAGCAGCCAAACGGGGGCGGGAGGGCAGTACGAGCAGTACTTC,CASSQTGAGGQYEQYF
TRBJ2-3,TRBV5-1,TRBD2,.,TGCGCCAGCAGCTTAAGACTAGCGGGAGGAACGACAGATACGCAGTATTTT,CASSLRLAGGTTDTQYF
TRBJ1-2,TRBV2,.,.,TGTGCCAGCAGCTCAGGGATTGTGCCCTATGGCTACACCTTC,CASSSGIVPYGYTF
TRBJ1-1,TRBV18,.,.,TGTGCCAGCTCACCACAACAGGGTGCTAAGATGAACACTGAAGCTTTCTTT,CASSPQQGAKMNTEAFF
TRBJ1-3,TRBV11-1,.,.,TGTGCCAGCAGGGCCGGCGGCCACCATGAACCTGGAAACACCATATATTTT,CASRAGGHHEPGNTIYF
TRBJ1-1,TRBV5-1,TRBD1,.,TGCGCCACGAAGGCAGGGGGGATGAACACTGAAGCTTTCTTT,CATKAGGMNTEAFF
TRBJ2-3,TRBV5-1,.,.,TGCGCCAGCAGCTTGGATCCAGGATCGGATACGCAGTATTTT,CASSLDPGSDTQYF
TRBJ1-2,TRBV11-2,.,once,TGTGCCAGCAGCCCGGGACTGATCTTCCTCTTC,CASSPGLIFLF
TRBJ2-3,TRBV9,.,.,TGTGCCAGCAGCGTAGCGTCCACCACAGATACGCAGTATTTT,CASSVASTTDTQYF
TRBJ1-4,TRBV5-1,TRBD1,.,TGCGCCAGCAGTTGGGGACAGGGGAAAGAAAAACTGTTTTTT,CASSWGQGKEKLFF
TRBJ2-1,TRBV7-6,.,.,TGTGCCAGCAGTTTAATAGCGGACTCCTACAATGAGCAGTTCTTC,CASSLIADSYNEQFF
TRBJ2-3,TRBV28,TRBD2,.,TGTGCCAGCAGTTTATTTAGGTCTAGCGGGCAAATGGGAGATACGCAGTATTTT,CASSLFRSSGQMGDTQYF
TRBJ2-2,TRBV29-1,TRBD2,once,TGCAGCGTGGCCGGACTAGCGGGAGGGCCAGGCACCGGGGAGCTGTTTTTT,CSVAGLAGGPGTGELFF
TRBJ1-2,TRBV29-1,.,.,TGCAGCGTTGCCTTTGAGGGCGGCGGCTACACCTTC,CSVAFEGGGYTF